This paragraph reports one TCR beta chain. This specimen belongs to a study of blood T cells in healthy people across ages. Next came a second PCR, run for about 7 to 12 cycles, which used a sample-barcoded 5' primer along with a J-beta primer mix. TCRdb recomputed calls from the 5' RACE reads with MiXCR, one row per CDR3 protein. The repertoire has roughly 1,500,000 distinct CDR3 sequences, roughly 45% of them found once; the top ten carry roughly 8.2%. Germline V gene data show CDR1 as MNHEY and CDR2 as SVGAGI. The CDR3 consists of 16 residues. Between the trimmed V and J ends, which lost 3 bases and 7 bases, there was a span of 18 bases. PBMCs were isolated at a quantity of at least 7 million per sample.

The chain links TRBV6-5 to TRBJ1-4; D gene uncertain. Specimen: blood. This sequence was found in a woman aged 18-35 years in good health. CDR3 amino acids: CASSYHTWRDTEKLFF. The DNA of the CDR3 is TGTGCCAGCAGTTATCATACGTGGCGTGATACTGAAAAACTGTTTTTT.